One and the same sample provided the 26 T cell receptor beta chains below, sequenced in a study of a mutant IDH1 vaccine in newly diagnosed glioma. Described time point: week 47, end of study. Each dose delivered 300 ug of mutant IDH1 20-mer peptide subcutaneously with imiquimod. No antigen has been assigned to these receptors. Generated by immunoSEQ multiplex PCR, the TCRdb table keeps only in-frame clones and is missing some. The table lists 50,000 to 65,000 clones, around four fifths of them singletons. The sample here was PBMCs, taken from a glioma patient whose treatment included an IDH1 peptide vaccine. The receptors come from a woman between 50 and 59 years old with glioma.

The chain joins TRBV28 to TRBJ1-1, with unresolved D. Trimming took 5 bases from V and 1 from J, leaving 14 bases between them. CDR1 and CDR2 (germline): MDHEN, SYDVKM. The CDR3 spans 15 residues. As DNA, the CDR3 is TGTGCCAGCAGTCCGATTTACGGGCAGAACACTGAAGCTTTCTTT. Its translation is CASSPIYGQNTEAFF.

The V call is TRBV5-8, the J call TRBJ1-2; no definite D call. Germline V gene data show CDR1 as SGHTS and CDR2 as YDEGEE. The CDR3 sequence is 13 residues long. V shed 1 base and J shed 0 bases, with 4 bases lying between them. DNA for the CDR3: TGTGCCAGCAGCTTGCAAGCTAACTATGGCTACACCTTC. It specifies CASSLQANYGYTF.

This chain connects TRBV27 to TRBJ1-5; 8 bases are a match to TRBD1. J lost 1 base, V lost 4 bases, and 12 bases had no gene match. CDR1 and CDR2 (germline): MNHEY, SMNVEV (reference sequence). The CDR3 covers 18 residues. In nucleotides, the CDR3 is TGTGCCAGCAGTTCCACCACCGTAGACAGGGGAAGCAATCAGCCCCAGCATTTT. It translates to CASSSTTVDRGSNQPQHF.

The chain combines TRBV5-1 with TRBJ1-4, with TRBD1 as a possible D gene (6 bases). V gave up 4 bases and J gave up 0 bases, with 31 bases separating them. From germline, CDR1 is SGHRS and CDR2 YFSETQ. The CDR3 has 22 residues. CDR3 DNA sequence: TGCGCCAGCAGCCTTGTTTCCTGGGACAACCGAAAGCACACCACAACTAATGAAAAACTGTTTTTT. Translation gives CASSLVSWDNRKHTTTNEKLFF.

The V and J genes are TRBV6-5 and TRBJ1-1; D not resolved. Germline CDR1 is MNHEY and CDR2 is SVGAGI. Trimming pared 6 bases from V and 2 bases from J, leaving 10 bases between. CDR3 length: 13 residues. The chain's CDR3 is CASSRLSNTEAFF. The CDR3 DNA is TGTGCCAGCAGCCGCTTGAGTAACACTGAAGCTTTCTTT.

In the case of this clone: Mismatch with germline at one junction end may stem from a read error. The chain couples TRBV19 to TRBJ1-1; D is ambiguous. The CDR3 consists of 15 residues. The germline CDR1 and CDR2 sequences are LNHDA and SQIVND (reference sequence). CDR3 sequence reads: CASSIDLSRNTKAFF. CDR3 nucleotides: TGTGCCAGTAGTATAGATTTAAGCAGAAACACTAAAGCTTTCTTT.

This chain links TRBV5-6 with TRBJ2-3, with TRBD1 matching over 10 bases. Germline V gene lookup returns CDR1 SGHDT and CDR2 YYEEEE. This CDR3 comprises 16 residues. Trimming cost V 4 bases and J 4 bases; bases outside gene matches: 9. The DNA for the CDR3 is TGTGCCAGCAGCATTCTCGGACAGGGGGGTTCAGATACGCAGTATTTT. Translating it yields CASSILGQGGSDTQYF. The full variable domain, rest sourced from reference TRBV5-6 and TRBJ2-3, is DAGVTQSPTHLIKTRGQQVTLRCSPKSGHDTVSWYQQALGQGPQFIFQYYEEEERQRGNFPDRFSGHQFPNYSSELNVNALLLGDSALYLCASSILGQGGSDTQYFGPGTRLTVL.

V gene TRBV6-5 combines with J gene TRBJ2-7, with TRBD2 matching over 8 bases. The CDR3 sequence is 15 residues long. V was clipped by 2 bases and J by 6 bases; unmatched bases: 9. CDR1 and CDR2 (germline): MNHEY, SVGAGI. Here the CDR3 reads CASSYLGAGRVEQYF. As DNA, the CDR3 is TGTGCCAGCAGTTACCTCGGGGCCGGGAGGGTCGAGCAGTACTTC.

The chain links TRBV7-2 to TRBJ1-5; perhaps TRBD1 as D (6 bases). V gave up 5 bases and J gave up 2 bases, with 10 bases separating them. CDR3 length equals 14 residues. The V gene's germline CDR1 is SGHTA and CDR2 FQGNSA. The CDR3 is CASSQWTGNQPQHF. The DNA for the CDR3 is TGTGCCAGCAGCCAGTGGACAGGCAATCAGCCCCAGCATTTT.

The chain has TRBV30 and TRBJ2-5, with 9 bases fitting TRBD1. This CDR3 is built from 13 residues. V was pared by 3 bases and J by 4 bases, with 3 bases of the junction left unmatched. Germline loops: CDR1 GTSNPN, CDR2 SVGIG (reference sequence). Here the CDR3 DNA reads TGTGCCTGGAGGGGGACAGGGCGAGAGACCCAGTACTTC. This translates into CAWRGTGRETQYF.

This rearrangement joins TRBV30 to TRBJ1-1, with D perhaps matching TRBD1 (6 bases). The CDR3 consists of 13 residues. Germline CDR1 is GTSNPN and CDR2 is SVGIG (reference sequence). Trimming shortened V by 4 bases and J by 5 bases, and 14 bases separated the two germline ends. CDR3 nucleotide sequence: TGTGCCTGGACAGGGGCGCGACGAACTGAAGCTTTCTTT. Translated, it gives CAWTGARRTEAFF.

V and J are TRBV6-1 and TRBJ2-7; possibly TRBD2 for D (6 bases). Germline CDR1 is MNHNS and CDR2 is SASEGT. This CDR3 contains 14 residues. Trimming took 3 bases from V and 7 from J, leaving 16 bases between them. CDR3 coding DNA: TGTGCCAGCAGTGAGGGGAGGACCCCTACGGAGCAGTACTTC. This codes for CASSEGRTPTEQYF.

The CDR3 loop is CASSDDRNTEAFF. The CDR3 DNA reads as TGTGCCAGCAGTGACGACCGAAACACTGAAGCTTTCTTT. The V gene is TRBV6-4, the J gene TRBJ1-1; the D is unclear. V lost 2 bases, J lost 2 bases, and 6 bases lay in between. Germline assignment: CDR1 MRHNA and CDR2 SNTAGT. The CDR3 is 13 amino acids.

The rearrangement links TRBV6-5 to TRBJ2-3; D gene uncertain. The CDR3 contains 12 residues. With 2 bases removed from V and 4 bases from J, the gap between germline ends came to 4 bases. Germline V gene sequence: CDR1 MNHEY, CDR2 SVGAGI. CDR3 bases: TGTGCCAGCAGTTACCCGCCAGATACGCAGTATTTT. Residues: CASSYPPDTQYF.

This sequence joins TRBV9 and TRBJ1-1; TRBD1 agrees at 9 bases. V lost 4 bases, J lost 6 bases, and 16 bases stayed unmatched. This CDR3 contains 17 residues. Germline V gives CDR1 SGDLS, CDR2 YYNGEE. The chain's CDR3 is CASSRFTGGKTVAEAFF. The DNA for the CDR3 is TGTGCCAGCAGCCGATTCACAGGGGGCAAGACGGTAGCTGAAGCTTTCTTT.

This clone was seen once. Other nucleotide sequences in the sample specify the same CDR3. The V call is TRBV18, the J call TRBJ1-1; no definite D call. In germline, CDR1 is KGHSH, CDR2 LQKENI. V was pared by 6 bases and J by 3 bases, with 11 bases between. CDR3 length equals 13 residues. The CDR3 protein is CASSPGQDTEAFF. CDR3 coding DNA: TGTGCCAGCTCGCCAGGCCAGGACACTGAAGCTTTCTTT. The variable domain in full, completed from reference TRBV18 and TRBJ1-1, reads NAGVMQNPRHLVRRRGQEARLRCSPMKGHSHVYWYRQLPEEGLKFMVYLQKENIIDESGMPKERFSAEFPKEGPSILRIQQVVRGDSAAYFCASSPGQDTEAFFGQGTRLTVV.

The genes are TRBV7-2 and TRBJ2-3; 9 bases align to TRBD2. The CDR3 is 15 residues long. The ends lost 5 bases at V and 5 bases at J; junction bases unmatched: 8. The germline CDR1 and CDR2 sequences are SGHTA and FQGNSA. The CDR3 loop is CASSPGGAGGDTQYF. In DNA, the CDR3 is TGTGCCAGCAGCCCGGGGGGAGCGGGGGGAGATACGCAGTATTTT.

The chain couples TRBV5-1 to TRBJ2-1, with 10 nucleotides matching TRBD1. Germline V gene lookup returns CDR1 SGHRS and CDR2 YFSETQ. The CDR3 covers 13 residues. Trimming took 9 bases from V and 8 from J; bases not matched to a gene: 8. CDR3 sequence: CATGTGEIDEQFF. CDR3 nucleotide sequence: TGCGCCACCGGGACAGGGGAGATAGATGAGCAGTTCTTC.

The rearrangement links TRBV6-1 to TRBJ1-1; D may be TRBD1 (6 bases). Per the germline V gene, CDR1 is MNHNS and CDR2 is SASEGT. The V and J ends lost 4 bases and 1 base respectively, with 13 bases between them. The CDR3 has 15 amino acids. This CDR3 is CASSAFQGSNTEAFF. The CDR3 nucleotides are TGTGCCAGCAGTGCTTTCCAGGGGTCGAACACTGAAGCTTTCTTT.

In this sample, this clone turned up once. The chain has TRBV5-6 and TRBJ2-5, with D hard to call. The germline gives CDR1 SGHDT, CDR2 YYEEEE. Trimming took 0 bases from V and 5 from J, leaving 14 bases between them. The CDR3 is 15 residues long. CDR3 amino acids: CASSLAPGLGETQYF. The CDR3 coding sequence is TGTGCCAGCAGCTTGGCACCTGGGCTAGGGGAGACCCAGTACTTC. The full variable domain, with the rest looked up from reference TRBV5-6 and TRBJ2-5, is DAGVTQSPTHLIKTRGQQVTLRCSPKSGHDTVSWYQQALGQGPQFIFQYYEEEERQRGNFPDRFSGHQFPNYSSELNVNALLLGDSALYLCASSLAPGLGETQYFGPGTRLLVL.

The V call is TRBV7-8, the J call TRBJ2-1; D possibly corresponds to TRBD2 (5 bases). CDR3 length equals 15 residues. Germline assignment: CDR1 SGHVS and CDR2 FQNEAQ. V was pared by 5 bases and J by 6 bases, with 17 bases between. In nucleotides, the CDR3 is TGTGCCAGCAGCCTAAAGGCGGGTAATAGCAATGAGCAGTTCTTC. As protein: CASSLKAGNSNEQFF.

J is TRBJ1-1 and V is TRBV5-4; D uncertain. Looked up from germline, CDR1 is SGHNT and CDR2 is YYREEE (reference sequence). V lost 0 bases and J 3 bases, leaving 9 bases between the germline ends. This CDR3 has 14 amino acids. The CDR3, as DNA: TGTGCCAGCAGCTTGGTGGGTATTGACACTGAAGCTTTCTTT. Translation gives CASSLVGIDTEAFF.

The chain recombines TRBV19 with TRBJ1-5; a weak D match, TRBD1 (5 bases). The length of the CDR3 is 13 residues. Deletions cut 3 bases from V and 9 bases from J, with 12 bases between. The germline V gene encodes CDR1 LNHDA and CDR2 SQIVND (reference sequence). The DNA for the CDR3 is TGTGCCAGTAGTATCGCCCAGGGTGGGCCCCAGCATTTT. As protein: CASSIAQGGPQHF.

The genes are TRBV27 and TRBJ2-3; TRBD1 matches 7 bases. This CDR3 has 14 residues. Germline V gene lookup returns CDR1 MNHEY and CDR2 SMNVEV (reference sequence). Germline trimming cut 4 bases from V and 2 bases from J; bases unmatched to any gene: 3. The DNA for the CDR3 is TGTGCCAGCAGTTCTACAGGGGTCACAGATACGCAGTATTTT. As protein: CASSSTGVTDTQYF.

The chain combines TRBV7-2 with TRBJ1-1; D perhaps matches TRBD1 (6 bases). The CDR3 spans 14 residues. The germline gives CDR1 SGHTA, CDR2 FQGNSA. The V end was cut by 1 base, the J end by 6 bases, with 12 bases between. This chain's CDR3 is CASSLVTGGPEAFF. The CDR3 DNA follows: TGTGCCAGCAGCTTAGTCACCGGGGGCCCTGAAGCTTTCTTT.

CDR3 coding DNA: TGTGCCAGCAGCCCTCGACAGATCTACGAGCAGTACTTC. It is translated as CASSPRQIYEQYF. This sequence joins TRBV5-5 and TRBJ2-7; D perhaps matches TRBD1 (5 bases). Germline V gene lookup returns CDR1 SGHKS and CDR2 YYEKEE (reference sequence). Trimming stripped 4 bases from V and 3 bases from J, with 11 bases between. The CDR3 length is 13 residues.